This TCR beta chain was obtained from a study of blood T cells in healthy people across ages. Study overall: Template switching retrieved approximately one barcoded beta molecule for each two T cells. Points from the study as a whole: Strongly correlated with naive T cell percentage was TCR beta diversity.

Trimming stripped 7 bases from V and 2 bases from J, with 19 bases between. CDR1 and CDR2 (germline): SQVTM, ANQGSEA. The CDR3 consists of 15 residues. Through a sample-barcoded 5' primer and a J-beta primer mix, a second PCR was run for roughly 6 to 11 cycles. Via MiXCR, TCRdb re-called the 5' RACE reads, giving one row per CDR3 protein. The data show around 1.5 million distinct CDR3 sequences, approximately 40% seen once. The authors isolated at least 6.5 million PBMCs per sample. This clonotype has a handful of counts. Its cognate antigen is unknown. Sequencing used blood. The receptor was isolated from a woman between 18 and 29 years old in good health. This chain links TRBV29-1 with TRBJ2-3; D is uncertain. The CDR3 DNA follows: TGCAGCGGGTACGGGCCAAGAGAAAACACAGATACGCAGTATTTT. It is translated as CSGYGPRENTDTQYF.